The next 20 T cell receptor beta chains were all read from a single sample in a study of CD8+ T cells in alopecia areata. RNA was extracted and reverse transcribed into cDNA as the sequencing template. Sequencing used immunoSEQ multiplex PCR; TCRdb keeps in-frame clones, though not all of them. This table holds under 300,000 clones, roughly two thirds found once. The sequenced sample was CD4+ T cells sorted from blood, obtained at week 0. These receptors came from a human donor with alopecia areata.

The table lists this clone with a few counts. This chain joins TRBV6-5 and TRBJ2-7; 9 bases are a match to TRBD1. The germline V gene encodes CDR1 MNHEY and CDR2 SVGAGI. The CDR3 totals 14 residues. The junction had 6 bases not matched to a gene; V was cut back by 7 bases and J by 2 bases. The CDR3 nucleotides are TGTGCCAGCACTAACAGGGGGCTTCCCTACGAGCAGTACTTC. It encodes CASTNRGLPYEQYF.

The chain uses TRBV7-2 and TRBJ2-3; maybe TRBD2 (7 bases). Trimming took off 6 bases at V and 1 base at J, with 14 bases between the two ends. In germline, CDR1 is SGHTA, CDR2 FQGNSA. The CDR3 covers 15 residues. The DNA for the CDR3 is TGTGCCAGCAGGAGCGGCGGGGGCCGCACAGATACGCAGTATTTT. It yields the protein CASRSGGGRTDTQYF.

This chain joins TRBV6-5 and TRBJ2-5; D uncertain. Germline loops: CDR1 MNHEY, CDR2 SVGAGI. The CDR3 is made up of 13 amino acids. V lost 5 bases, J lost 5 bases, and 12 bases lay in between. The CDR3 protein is CASSQNRWETQYF. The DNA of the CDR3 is TGTGCCAGCAGTCAAAACCGGTGGGAGACCCAGTACTTC.

CDR3 region: CASKPHGGPQHF. CDR3 DNA sequence: TGTGCCAGCAAGCCCCATGGCGGGCCCCAGCATTTT. This chain links TRBV6-5 with TRBJ1-5, with D uncertain. The CDR3 consists of 12 residues. Germline-derived CDR1 and CDR2 are MNHEY and SVGAGI. The ends were cut back, 7 bases at V and 9 bases at J, with 13 bases in the middle.

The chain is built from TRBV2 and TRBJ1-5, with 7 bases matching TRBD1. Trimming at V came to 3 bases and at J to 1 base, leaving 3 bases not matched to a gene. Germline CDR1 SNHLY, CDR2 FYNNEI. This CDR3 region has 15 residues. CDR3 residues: CASSEGQQSNQPQHF. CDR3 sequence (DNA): TGTGCCAGCAGTGAGGGACAGCAAAGCAATCAGCCCCAGCATTTT.

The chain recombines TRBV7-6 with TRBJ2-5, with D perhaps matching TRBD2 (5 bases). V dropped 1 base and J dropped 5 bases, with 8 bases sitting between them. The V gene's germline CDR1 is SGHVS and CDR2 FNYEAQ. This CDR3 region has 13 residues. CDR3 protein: CASSLGERETQYF. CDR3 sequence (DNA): TGTGCCAGCAGCTTAGGGGAGAGGGAGACCCAGTACTTC.

The CDR3 region is CASSYSTGAYGYTF. CDR3 DNA sequence: TGTGCCAGCAGTTACTCGACAGGGGCCTATGGCTACACCTTC. The chain joins TRBV6-5 to TRBJ1-2; 8 bases agree with TRBD1. This CDR3 region has 14 residues. Trimming cost V 0 bases and J 4 bases; bases outside gene matches: 1. Germline CDR1 MNHEY, CDR2 SVGAGI.

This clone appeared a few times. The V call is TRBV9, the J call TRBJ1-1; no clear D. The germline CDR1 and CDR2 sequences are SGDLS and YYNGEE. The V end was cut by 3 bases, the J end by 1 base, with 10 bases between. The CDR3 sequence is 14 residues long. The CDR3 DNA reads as TGTGCCAGCAGCGAGCGGGCTTGGAACACTGAAGCTTTCTTT. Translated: CASSERAWNTEAFF.

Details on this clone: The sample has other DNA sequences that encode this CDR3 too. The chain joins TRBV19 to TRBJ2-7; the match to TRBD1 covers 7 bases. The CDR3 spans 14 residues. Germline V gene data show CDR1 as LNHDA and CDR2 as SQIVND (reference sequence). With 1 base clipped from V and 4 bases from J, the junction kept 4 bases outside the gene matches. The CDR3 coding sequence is TGTGCCAGTAGTATAGTACAGGGGCCGTACGAGCAGTACTTC. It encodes CASSIVQGPYEQYF.

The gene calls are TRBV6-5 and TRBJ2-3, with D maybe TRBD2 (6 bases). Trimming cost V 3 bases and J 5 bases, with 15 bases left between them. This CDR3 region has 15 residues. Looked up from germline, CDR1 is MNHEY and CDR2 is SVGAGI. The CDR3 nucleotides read TGTGCCAGCAGTTATCGGGGGTCCCATGGAGATACGCAGTATTTT. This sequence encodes CASSYRGSHGDTQYF.

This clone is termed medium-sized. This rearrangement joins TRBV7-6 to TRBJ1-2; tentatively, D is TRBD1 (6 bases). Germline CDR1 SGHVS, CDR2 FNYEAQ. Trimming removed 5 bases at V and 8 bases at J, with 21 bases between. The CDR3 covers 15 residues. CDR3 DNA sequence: TGTGCCAGCAGCCCAGGGATGCGGCAGGGGAGAGGCTACACCTTC. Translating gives CASSPGMRQGRGYTF.

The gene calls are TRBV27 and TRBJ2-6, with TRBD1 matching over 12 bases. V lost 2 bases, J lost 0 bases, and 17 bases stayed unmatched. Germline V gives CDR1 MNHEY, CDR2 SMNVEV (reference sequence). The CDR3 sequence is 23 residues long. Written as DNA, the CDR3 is TGTGCCAGCAGTTTACGTGGGACAGGGGGCAATCCGAGCCCTTCCTCTGGGGCCAACGTCCTGACTTTC. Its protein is CASSLRGTGGNPSPSSGANVLTF.

CDR3 sequence (DNA): TGTGCCACCTCGACGTATAATTCACCCCTCCACTTT. It translates to CATSTYNSPLHF. The chain employs TRBV7-9 and TRBJ1-6, with D hard to call. V was pared by 10 bases and J by 4 bases, with 8 bases between. The CDR3 spans 12 residues. The germline V gene has CDR1 SEHNR and CDR2 FQNEAQ (reference sequence).

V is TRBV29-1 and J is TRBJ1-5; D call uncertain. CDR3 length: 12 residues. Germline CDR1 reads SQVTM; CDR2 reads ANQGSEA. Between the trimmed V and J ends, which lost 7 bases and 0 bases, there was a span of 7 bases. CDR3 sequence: CSAGHSNQPQHF. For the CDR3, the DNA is TGCAGCGCTGGGCATAGCAATCAGCCCCAGCATTTT.

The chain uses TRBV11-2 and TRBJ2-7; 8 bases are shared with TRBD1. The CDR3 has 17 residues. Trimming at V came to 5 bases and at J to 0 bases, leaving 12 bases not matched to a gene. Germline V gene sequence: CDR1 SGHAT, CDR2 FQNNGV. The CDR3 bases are TGTGCCAGCAGCGCCTGGACAGGGAGCCCGAGCTCCTACGAGCAGTACTTC. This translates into CASSAWTGSPSSYEQYF.

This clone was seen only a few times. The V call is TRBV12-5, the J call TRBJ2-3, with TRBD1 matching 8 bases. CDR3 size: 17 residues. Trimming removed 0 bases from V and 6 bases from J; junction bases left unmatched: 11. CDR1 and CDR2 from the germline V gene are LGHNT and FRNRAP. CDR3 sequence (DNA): TGTGCTAGTGGTTTGGTACTCGGACAGGGACCTGGGGATACGCAGTATTTT. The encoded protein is CASGLVLGQGPGDTQYF. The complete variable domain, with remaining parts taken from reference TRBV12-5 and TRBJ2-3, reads DARVTQTPRHKVTEMGQEVTMRCQPILGHNTVFWYRQTMMQGLELLAYFRNRAPLDDSGMPKDRFSAEMPDATLATLKIQPSEPRDSAVYFCASGLVLGQGPGDTQYFGPGTRLTVL.

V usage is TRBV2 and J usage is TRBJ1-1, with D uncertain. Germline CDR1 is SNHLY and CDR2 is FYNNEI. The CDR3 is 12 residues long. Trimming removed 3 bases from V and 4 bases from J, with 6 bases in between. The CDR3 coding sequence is TGTGCCAGCAGTGATGATTCCACTGAAGCTTTCTTT. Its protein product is CASSDDSTEAFF.

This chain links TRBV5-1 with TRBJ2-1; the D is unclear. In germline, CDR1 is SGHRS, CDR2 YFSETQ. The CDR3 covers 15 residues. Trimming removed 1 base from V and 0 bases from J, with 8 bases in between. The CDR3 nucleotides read TGCGCCAGCAGCTTGCAGTCCGTCTCCTACAATGAGCAGTTCTTC. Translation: CASSLQSVSYNEQFF.

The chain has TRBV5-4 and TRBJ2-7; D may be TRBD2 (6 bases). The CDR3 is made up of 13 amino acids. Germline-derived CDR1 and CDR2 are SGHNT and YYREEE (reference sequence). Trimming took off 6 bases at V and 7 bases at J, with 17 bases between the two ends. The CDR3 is CASTEGDLGEQYF. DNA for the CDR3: TGTGCCAGCACGGAGGGAGACTTGGGGGAGCAGTACTTC.

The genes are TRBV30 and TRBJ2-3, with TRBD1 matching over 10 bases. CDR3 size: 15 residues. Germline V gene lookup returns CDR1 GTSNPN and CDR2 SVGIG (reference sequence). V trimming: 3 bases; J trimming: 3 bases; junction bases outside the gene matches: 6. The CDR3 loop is CAWRRTGGETDTQYF. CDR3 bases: TGTGCCTGGAGGCGGACAGGGGGGGAAACAGATACGCAGTATTTT.